Below, one TCR beta chain is given with its context. Repertoires were generated with immunoSEQ multiplex PCR, while TCRdb's copy carries only in-frame clones and drops some. The table records approximately 120,000 clones, around 86% of them present only once. This CDR3 spans 15 amino acids. The sample belongs to a study of control samples from healthy donors and cancer patients. The sample was blood. This clonotype originated in a man in his forties or fifties in good health. This chain connects TRBV21-1 to TRBJ2-5; the tabulated D call, TRBD2, remains unverified against the DNA. TRBV21-1 represents a pseudogene. CDR3 protein: CASSKMRGGRETQYF. The CDR3 nucleotides read TGTGCCAGCAGCAAAATGCGGGGGGGCCGGGAGACCCAGTACTTC.